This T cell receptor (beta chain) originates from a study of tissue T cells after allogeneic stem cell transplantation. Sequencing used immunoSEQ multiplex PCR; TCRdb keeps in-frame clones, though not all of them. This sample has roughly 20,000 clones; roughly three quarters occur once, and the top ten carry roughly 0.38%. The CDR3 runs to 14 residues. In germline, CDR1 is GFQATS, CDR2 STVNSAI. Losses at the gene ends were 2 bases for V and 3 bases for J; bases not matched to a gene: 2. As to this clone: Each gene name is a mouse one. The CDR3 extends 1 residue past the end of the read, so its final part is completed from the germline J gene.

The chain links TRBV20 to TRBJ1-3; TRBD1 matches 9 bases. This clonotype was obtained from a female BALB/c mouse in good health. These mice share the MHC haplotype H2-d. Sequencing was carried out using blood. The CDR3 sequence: CGARWGQGGNTLYF. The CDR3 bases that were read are TGTGGTGCTAGGTGGGGACAGGGTGGAAATACGCTCTAT.